The 15 T cell receptor beta chains below come from one sample, sequenced in a study of blood T cells in healthy people across ages. Sample-barcoded 5' priming and a J-beta primer mix drove a second PCR of about 6 to 12 cycles. TCRdb analysed the 5' RACE reads with MiXCR anew, one entry per CDR3 protein. The sample has roughly 790,000 distinct CDR3 sequences, roughly 44% seen once. The sequenced material came from blood. All receptors derive from a woman aged 60-75 years in good health.

The chain couples TRBV6-2 or TRBV6-3 to TRBJ2-3, with 9 nucleotides matching TRBD2. This CDR3 has 15 residues. Looked up from germline, CDR1 is MNHEY and CDR2 is SVGEGT. V lost 6 bases, J lost 3 bases, and 7 bases stayed unmatched. The CDR3 reads CASRQISGRTDTQYF. In nucleotides, the CDR3 is TGTGCCAGCAGACAAATTAGCGGGAGAACAGATACGCAGTATTTT.

V usage is TRBV20-1 and J usage is TRBJ2-3, with D perhaps TRBD1 (5 bases). This CDR3 comprises 15 residues. CDR1 and CDR2 from the germline V gene are DFQATT and SNEGSKA (reference sequence). The V end was cut by 2 bases, the J end by 2 bases, with 14 bases between. The CDR3 nucleotides read TGCAGTGCTAGACGCACAGGTGACAACACAGATACGCAGTATTTT. Protein: CSARRTGDNTDTQYF.

The chain links TRBV7-9 to TRBJ2-4; 11 nucleotides match TRBD1. Per the germline V gene, CDR1 is SEHNR and CDR2 is FQNEAQ (reference sequence). V gave up 3 bases and J gave up 13 bases; unmatched junction bases: 8. This CDR3 contains 14 residues. The chain's CDR3 is CASSFGQGASVQYF. CDR3 coding DNA: TGTGCCAGCAGCTTCGGACAGGGGGCGTCCGTGCAGTACTTC.

The chain has TRBV27 and TRBJ2-3, with a weak D call TRBD1 (5 bases). Trimming removed 3 bases at V and 1 base at J, with 11 bases between. The CDR3 is 15 residues long. CDR1 is MNHEY and CDR2 is SMNVEV in the germline V gene (reference sequence). CDR3: CASSFRETGTDTQYF. The CDR3 coding sequence is TGTGCCAGCAGTTTCCGCGAGACAGGCACAGATACGCAGTATTTT.

The chain carries TRBV3-1 and TRBJ2-4; D not certain. Germline lookup yields CDR1 LGHDT and CDR2 YNNKEL (reference sequence). Deletions cut 4 bases from V and 13 bases from J, with 11 bases between. The CDR3 consists of 11 residues. DNA for the CDR3: TGTGCCAGCAGCCGAGTTGCTGAGCAGTACTTC. This encodes CASSRVAEQYF.

This clonotype was seen more than once but under ten times. The chain recombines TRBV6-4 with TRBJ1-5; D uncertain. This CDR3 has 15 amino acids. Trimming took 0 bases from V and 6 from J, leaving 12 bases between them. Germline V gene sequence: CDR1 MRHNA, CDR2 SNTAGT. CDR3 loop: CASSDSSLELQPQHF. The DNA of the CDR3 is TGTGCCAGCAGTGACTCGAGTCTAGAACTTCAGCCCCAGCATTTT.

Comment on this clonotype: Relative to the germline gene, one junction end is altered; a read error may explain this. This chain's CDR3 is CASNLGTGTVSYEQYF. As DNA, the CDR3 is TGCGCCAGCAACTTGGGGACCGGGACGGTCTCCTACGAGCAGTACTTC. The V and J genes are TRBV5-1 and TRBJ2-7; D possibly matches TRBD1 or TRBD2 (5 bases each). The CDR3 totals 16 residues. Germline-derived CDR1 and CDR2 are SGHRS and YFSETQ.

In its sample, this clonotype was seen a few times. The chain uses TRBV6-2 or TRBV6-3 and TRBJ1-1; D gene uncertain. CDR1 MNHEY and CDR2 SVGEGT come from the germline V gene. The CDR3 covers 15 residues. V lost 5 bases and J lost 1, with 14 bases in between. The CDR3, as DNA: TGTGCCAGCAGTAGTCGCGGGGTCTCGAACACTGAAGCTTTCTTT. The encoded protein is CASSSRGVSNTEAFF.

Only one count was recorded for this clonotype. A junction end diverges from the germline sequence, so it may reflect a read error. The chain combines TRBV5-1 with TRBJ2-1, with 11 bases that match TRBD2. The CDR3 has 18 residues. The germline CDR1 and CDR2 sequences are SGHRS and YFSETQ. The CDR3 loop reads CASSLETSGTYSDNEQFF. In nucleotides, the CDR3 is TGCGCCAGCAGCTTGGAGACTAGCGGGACTTACTCCGACAATGAGCAGTTCTTC.

The chain is built from TRBV12-3 or TRBV12-4 and TRBJ1-1; D unclear. The V and J ends lost 5 bases and 5 bases respectively, with 15 bases between them. This CDR3 contains 14 residues. The CDR3, as DNA: TGTGCCAGCAGTCCCCCGGCAGTCAGAACTGAAGCTTTCTTT. Its translation: CASSPPAVRTEAFF.

This clonotype was observed once. The chain employs TRBV7-2 and TRBJ1-6; D unclear. CDR3 length: 12 residues. Trimming took off 1 base at V and 10 bases at J, with 5 bases between the two ends. CDR1 SGHTA and CDR2 FQGNSA come from the germline V gene. As DNA, the CDR3 is TGTGCCAGCAGCTTAGATCAATCACCCCTCCACTTT. This gives the protein CASSLDQSPLHF.

This clonotype has a handful of counts. In DNA form, the CDR3 reads TGTGCCAGCAGCTCGGCCGGGGGACAGGGAGCCTACGAGCAGTACTTC. Its translation is CASSSAGGQGAYEQYF. The chain has TRBV9 and TRBJ2-7; 9 bases align to TRBD1. Trimming cost V 4 bases and J 2 bases; bases outside gene matches: 10. Germline CDR1 is SGDLS and CDR2 is YYNGEE. CDR3 size: 16 residues.

Worth noting for this clonotype: With a much larger clone just one base away, this may be a read error. The rearrangement links TRBV7-3 to TRBJ2-1; 10 bases are shared with TRBD2. Germline V gives CDR1 SGHTA, CDR2 FQGTGA. V lost 6 bases to trimming and J lost 1 base; unmatched junction nucleotides: 6. CDR3 length: 16 amino acids. The CDR3 sequence is CASRAGGRGSYNEQFF. CDR3 DNA sequence: TGTGCCAGCAGAGCGGGGGGGCGGGGGTCCTACAATGAGCAGTTCTTC. Full variable domain (remainder filled in from reference TRBV7-3 and TRBJ2-1): GAGVSQTPSNKVTEKGKYVELRCDPISGHTALYWYRQSLGQGPEFLIYFQGTGAADDSGLPNDRFFAVRPEGSVSTLKIQRTERGDSAVYLCASRAGGRGSYNEQFFGPGTRLTVL.

The table lists this clonotype with a few counts. J is TRBJ1-6 and V is TRBV6-2 or TRBV6-3; D remains ambiguous. In germline, CDR1 is MNHEY, CDR2 SVGEGT. V was cut by 6 bases and J by 6 bases, with 6 bases left in between. CDR3 length equals 12 residues. In DNA, the CDR3 is TGTGCCAGCAGCCGACCTAATTCACCCCTCCACTTT. Its protein product is CASSRPNSPLHF.

Only one count was recorded for this clonotype. V is TRBV7-9 and J is TRBJ1-1; D gene ambiguous. Trimming cost V 3 bases and J 6 bases, with 14 bases left between them. The CDR3 consists of 14 residues. Germline CDR1 SEHNR, CDR2 FQNEAQ (reference sequence). The CDR3 loop reads CASSFEGESPEAFF. The CDR3 coding sequence is TGTGCCAGCAGCTTCGAGGGCGAGTCGCCTGAAGCTTTCTTT.